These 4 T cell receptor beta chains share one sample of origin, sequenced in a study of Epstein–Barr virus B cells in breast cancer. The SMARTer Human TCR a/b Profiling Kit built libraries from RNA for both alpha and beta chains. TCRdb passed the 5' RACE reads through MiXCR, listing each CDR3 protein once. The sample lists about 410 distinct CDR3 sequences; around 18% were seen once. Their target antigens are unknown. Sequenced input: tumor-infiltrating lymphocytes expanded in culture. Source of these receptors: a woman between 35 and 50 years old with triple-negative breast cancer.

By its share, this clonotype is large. Here the CDR3 reads CASTPGMTGVIGAYGYTF. The CDR3 DNA is TGTGCCAGCACGCCCGGGATGACAGGGGTAATAGGTGCCTATGGCTACACCTTC. The chain combines TRBV6-5 with TRBJ1-2, with TRBD1 matching 8 bases. The junction had 20 bases not matched to a gene; V was cut back by 7 bases and J by 4 bases. Germline CDR1 MNHEY, CDR2 SVGAGI. The CDR3 runs 18 residues.

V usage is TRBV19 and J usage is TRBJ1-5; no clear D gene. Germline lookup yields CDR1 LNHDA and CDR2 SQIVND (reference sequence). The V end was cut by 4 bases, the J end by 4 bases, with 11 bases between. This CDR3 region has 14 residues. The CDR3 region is CASSTGRDNQPQHF. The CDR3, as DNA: TGTGCCAGTAGTACGGGGAGAGATAATCAGCCCCAGCATTTT.

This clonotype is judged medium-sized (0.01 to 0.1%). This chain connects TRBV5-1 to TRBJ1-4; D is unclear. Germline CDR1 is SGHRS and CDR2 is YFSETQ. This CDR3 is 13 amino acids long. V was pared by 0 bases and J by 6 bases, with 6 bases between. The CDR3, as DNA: TGCGCCAGCAGCTTGGATTTGGATGAAAAACTGTTTTTT. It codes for CASSLDLDEKLFF. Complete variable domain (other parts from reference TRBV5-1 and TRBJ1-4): KAGVTQTPRYLIKTRGQQVTLSCSPISGHRSVSWYQQTPGQGLQFLFEYFSETQRNKGNFPGRFSGRQFSNSRSEMNVSTLELGDSALYLCASSLDLDEKLFFGSGTQLSVL.

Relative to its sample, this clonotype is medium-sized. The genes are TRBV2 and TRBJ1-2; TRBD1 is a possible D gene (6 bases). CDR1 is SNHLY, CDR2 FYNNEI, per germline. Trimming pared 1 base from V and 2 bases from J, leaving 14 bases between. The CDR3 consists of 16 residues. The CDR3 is CASSEGGRQANYGYTF. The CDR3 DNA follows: TGTGCCAGCAGTGAAGGGGGGAGACAGGCAAACTATGGCTACACCTTC. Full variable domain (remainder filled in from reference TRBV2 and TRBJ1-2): EPEVTQTPSHQVTQMGQEVILRCVPISNHLYFYWYRQILGQKVEFLVSFYNNEISEKSEIFDDQFSVERPDGSNFTLKIRSTKLEDSAMYFCASSEGGRQANYGYTFGSGTRLTVV.